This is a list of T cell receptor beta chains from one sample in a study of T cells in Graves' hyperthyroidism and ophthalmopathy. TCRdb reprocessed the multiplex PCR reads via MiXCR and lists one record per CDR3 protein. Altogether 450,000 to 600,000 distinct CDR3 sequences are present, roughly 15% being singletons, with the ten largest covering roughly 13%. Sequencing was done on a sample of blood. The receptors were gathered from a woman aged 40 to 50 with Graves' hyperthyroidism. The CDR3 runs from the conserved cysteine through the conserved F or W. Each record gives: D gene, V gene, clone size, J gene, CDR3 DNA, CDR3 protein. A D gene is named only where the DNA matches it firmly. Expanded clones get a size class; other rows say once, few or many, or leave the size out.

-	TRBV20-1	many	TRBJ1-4	TGCAGTGCAACCGACAGATTTAATGAAAAACTGTTTTTT	CSATDRFNEKLFF
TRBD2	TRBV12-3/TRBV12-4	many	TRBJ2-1	TGTGCCAGCAGGGGACGAAGCGGGATTTCCTACAATGAGCAGTTCTTC	CASRGRSGISYNEQFF
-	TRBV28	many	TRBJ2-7	TGTGCCAGCAGTTTGGGTTTCCGCGGGATCCTCTCCTACGAGCAGTACTTC	CASSLGFRGILSYEQYF
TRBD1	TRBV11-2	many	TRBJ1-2	TGTGCCAGCAGCTTAGTTTATTCCGGACAGGGGAAAGGCTACACCTTC	CASSLVYSGQGKGYTF
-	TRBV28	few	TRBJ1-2	TGTGCCAGCAGTCAGACACAGGACTATGGCTACACCTTC	CASSQTQDYGYTF
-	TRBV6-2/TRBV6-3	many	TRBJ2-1	TGTGCCAGCAGCCCCTTTGGCTATAATGAGCAGTTCTTC	CASSPFGYNEQFF
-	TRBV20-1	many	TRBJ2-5	TGCAGTGCTCCTGGCGACTCAATGTACCAAGAGACCCAGTACTTC	CSAPGDSMYQETQYF
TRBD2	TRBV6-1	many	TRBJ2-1	TGTGCCAGCAGTCCCCTAGCGGGAGCCAATGAGCAGTTCTTC	CASSPLAGANEQFF
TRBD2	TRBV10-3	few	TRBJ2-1	TGTGCCATCAGTGAGTCGACTAGCGGGAGTTTGAAGGAGCAGTTCTTC	CAISESTSGSLKEQFF
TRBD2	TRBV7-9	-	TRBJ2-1	TGTGCCAGCAGCTTAGCTGCTTTGACTAGCGGGAGATCCAATGAGCAGTTCTTC	CASSLAALTSGRSNEQFF
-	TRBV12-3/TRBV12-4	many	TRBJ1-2	TGTGCCAGCAGCAAAGACAGAGACAACTATGGCTACACCTTC	CASSKDRDNYGYTF
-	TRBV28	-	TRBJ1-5	TGTGCCAGCAGTTTATTGGTGGGACAGCCCCAGCATTTT	CASSLLVGQPQHF
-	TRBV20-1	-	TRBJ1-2	TGCAGTGCTAGGCCAGGGATAGATTCTGGCTACACCTTC	CSARPGIDSGYTF
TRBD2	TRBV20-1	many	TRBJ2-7	TGCAGTGCTAGCGACCGAGAGCGGGACCCCTACGAGCAGTACTTC	CSASDRERDPYEQYF
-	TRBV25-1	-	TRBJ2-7	TGTGCCAGCAGTGTAACCAGGGGTGCCGAGCAGTACTTC	CASSVTRGAEQYF
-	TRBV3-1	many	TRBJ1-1	TGTGCCAGCAGCCAAGACGGGGGAGCTTTCTTT	CASSQDGGAFF
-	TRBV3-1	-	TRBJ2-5	TGTGCCAGCAGCCTGGGACGGGGAACGAAAGAGACCCAGTACTTC	CASSLGRGTKETQYF
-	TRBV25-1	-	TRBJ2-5	TGTGCCAGCAGGCTCGGGACCCAGTACTTC	CASRLGTQYF
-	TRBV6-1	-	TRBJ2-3	TGTGCCAGCAGTGAAGGTAGCGGCACAGATACGCAGTATTTT	CASSEGSGTDTQYF
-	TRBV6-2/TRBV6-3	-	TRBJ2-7	TGTGCCAGCAGTTTCCTGGCAGGCGGCGAGCAGTACTTC	CASSFLAGGEQYF
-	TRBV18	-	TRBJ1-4	TGTGCCAGCTCACCCCAAGGAGGTGCAACTAATGAAAAACTGTTTTTT	CASSPQGGATNEKLFF
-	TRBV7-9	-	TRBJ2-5	TGTGCCAGCAGCATCTCCGGGACACTCGGGAAGACCCAGTACTTC	CASSISGTLGKTQYF
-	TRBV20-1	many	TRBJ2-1	TGCAGTGCCATTGCAGCCTTCGGCTACAATGAGCAGTTCTTC	CSAIAAFGYNEQFF
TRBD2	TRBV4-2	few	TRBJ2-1	TGTGCCAGCAGCCACCCCGCGGCTAGCGGGGGGAATGAGCAGTTCTTC	CASSHPAASGGNEQFF
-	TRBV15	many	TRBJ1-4	TGTGCCACCAGCAGAGATTTTGGACGGGACTCGCGAAATGAAAAACTGTTTTTT	CATSRDFGRDSRNEKLFF
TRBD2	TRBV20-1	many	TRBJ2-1	TGCAGTGCTAGAGCCCGGTCCAGCGGGAGTGGGAATGAGCAGTTCTTC	CSARARSSGSGNEQFF